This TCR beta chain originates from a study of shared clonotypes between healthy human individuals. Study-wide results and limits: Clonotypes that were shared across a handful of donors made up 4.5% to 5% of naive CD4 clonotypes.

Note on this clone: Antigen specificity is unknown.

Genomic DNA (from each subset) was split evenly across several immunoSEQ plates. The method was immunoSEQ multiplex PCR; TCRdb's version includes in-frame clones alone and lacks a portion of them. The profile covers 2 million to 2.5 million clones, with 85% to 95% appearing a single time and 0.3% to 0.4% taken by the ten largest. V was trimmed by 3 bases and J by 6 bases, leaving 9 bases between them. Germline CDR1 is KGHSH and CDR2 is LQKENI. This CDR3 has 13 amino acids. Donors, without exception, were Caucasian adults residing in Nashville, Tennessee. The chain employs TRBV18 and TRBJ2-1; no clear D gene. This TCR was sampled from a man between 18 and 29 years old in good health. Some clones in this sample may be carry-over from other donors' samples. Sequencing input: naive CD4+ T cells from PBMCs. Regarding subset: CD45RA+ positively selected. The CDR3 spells CASSPQYSNEQFF. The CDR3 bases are TGTGCCAGCTCACCTCAGTACAGCAATGAGCAGTTCTTC.